This TCR beta chain comes out of a study of T cell responses to AZD1222 COVID-19 vaccine. Method: immunoSEQ multiplex PCR; TCRdb's copy keeps in-frame clones and lacks some. The sample shows approximately 160,000 clones, 88% of them seen only once. This CDR3 region has 11 residues. Germline V gives CDR1 LNHDA, CDR2 SQIVND (reference sequence). This clone was detected only once. One end of the junction does not line up with germline, which may come from a read error. The sample here was peripheral blood, taken on day 0 of AZD1222 vaccination. This rearrangement joins TRBV19 to TRBJ2-5; D gene uncertain. The receptor was isolated from an adult in good health. The CDR3 here is CASSIQETQHF. The CDR3 nucleotides are TGTGCCAGTAGTATCCAAGAGACCCAGCACTTC.